One sample yielded the 5 T cell receptor beta chains listed below, sequenced in a study of blood T cells in healthy people across ages. A second PCR of 7 to 11 cycles used a sample-barcoded 5' primer and a J-beta primer mix. TCRdb re-called the 5' RACE reads with MiXCR, one entry per CDR3 protein. The repertoire has roughly 680,000 distinct CDR3 sequences, about 21% of them found once; the top ten carry 3% to 4.5%. The specimen was blood. The origin of the receptors is a man aged 70-80 years in good health.

This chain links TRBV12-3 or TRBV12-4 with TRBJ2-1; D remains ambiguous. This CDR3 spans 15 amino acids. Trimming cost V 2 bases and J 2 bases, with 10 bases left between them. The CDR3 sequence: CASSLKHGPYNEQFF. Written as DNA, the CDR3 is TGTGCCAGCAGTTTAAAACACGGCCCCTACAATGAGCAGTTCTTC.

The table lists this clonotype with a few counts. The V and J genes are TRBV15 and TRBJ2-1, with 12 bases identical to TRBD2. From germline, CDR1 is LNHNV and CDR2 YYDKDF (reference sequence). With V trimmed by 0 bases and J by 4 bases, 10 bases remained unmatched. The CDR3 has 19 residues. CDR3 loop: CATSRELGLAGIFYNEQFF. The CDR3 DNA reads as TGTGCCACCAGCAGAGAGTTGGGACTAGCGGGTATTTTTTACAATGAGCAGTTCTTC.

V and J are TRBV7-2 and TRBJ2-5, with 10 bases lining up with TRBD1. Germline V gives CDR1 SGHTA, CDR2 FQGNSA. The J segment lost 5 bases and the V segment lost 6 bases, leaving 6 bases of the junction unmatched. The CDR3 runs 14 residues. CDR3 DNA sequence: TGTGCCAGCAGGATCGACAGGGGGCCCGAGACCCAGTACTTC. Translating gives CASRIDRGPETQYF.

V and J are TRBV20-1 and TRBJ2-7, with TRBD1 identical over 11 bases. V dropped 1 base and J dropped 1; count of bases not matched to a gene: 0. CDR3 length equals 14 residues. Germline lookup yields CDR1 DFQATT and CDR2 SNEGSKA (reference sequence). The CDR3 protein is CSARGDRGSYEQYF. The CDR3 region has the DNA TGCAGTGCTAGAGGGGACAGGGGGTCCTACGAGCAGTACTTC.

This chain links TRBV14 with TRBJ2-4; the D is unclear. V was clipped by 2 bases and J by 0 bases, with 2 bases between them. Germline V gene sequence: CDR1 SGHDN, CDR2 FVKESK. This CDR3 comprises 13 residues. The CDR3 bases are TGTGCCAGCAGCCAACCAGCCAAAAACATTCAGTACTTC. It encodes CASSQPAKNIQYF.